The 25 T cell receptor beta chains below were found in one sample sequenced in a study of read filtering for tumor transcriptome and immune sequencing. The library was built from around 400 ng RNA with molecular barcoded adaptors for alpha/delta and beta/gamma chains. TCRdb re-called the reads with MiXCR, one entry per CDR3 protein. The sample has about 130,000 distinct CDR3 sequences, 13% seen once. Sequencing input: a population of CD138-negative cells sorted from bone marrow. These receptors came from a donor at least 40 years old with multiple myeloma.

This clonotype was seen once. This may be a read error: a much more frequent sequence differs by one nucleotide. The V gene is TRBV12-3 or TRBV12-4, the J gene TRBJ1-4, with TRBD1 matching 8 bases. The trim removed 5 bases at V and 0 bases at J, leaving 5 bases unmatched. The CDR3 has 16 residues. The chain's CDR3 is CASSGGTGPTNEKLFF. The CDR3 DNA follows: TGTGCCAGCAGTGGCGGGACAGGCCCAACTAATGAAAAACTGTTTTTT.

Worth noting for this clonotype: A much larger clone lies a single base off, so this may be a read error. The rearrangement uses TRBV5-1 and TRBJ1-1; weak D call: TRBD1 (6 bases). Germline V gene data show CDR1 as SGHRS and CDR2 as YFSETQ. With 4 bases removed from V and 3 bases from J, the gap between germline ends came to 16 bases. The CDR3 consists of 15 residues. CDR3 loop: CASSPTGHLDTEAFF. The CDR3 DNA is TGCGCCAGCAGCCCAACGGGACACCTGGACACTGAAGCTTTCTTT.

This clonotype has ten or more counts. V usage is TRBV7-2 and J usage is TRBJ2-5; TRBD2 is a possible D gene (5 bases). Germline V gene data show CDR1 as SGHTA and CDR2 as FQGNSA. V was trimmed by 5 bases and J by 6 bases, leaving 13 bases between them. This CDR3 has 13 amino acids. CDR3 protein: CASSLGGRQTQYF. DNA for the CDR3: TGTGCCAGCAGCCTTGGAGGTCGGCAGACCCAGTACTTC.

This clonotype was counted ten times or more. The chain combines TRBV4-1 with TRBJ1-2; no reliable D call. The CDR3 is 16 residues long. Germline lookup yields CDR1 MGHRA and CDR2 YSYEKL. V was pared by 0 bases and J by 13 bases, with 24 bases between. The CDR3 spells CASSQDVASERETLTF. CDR3 sequence (DNA): TGCGCCAGCAGCCAAGACGTGGCGTCCGAGAGGGAGACTCTCACCTTC.

In this sample, this clonotype turned up many times. This chain links TRBV25-1 with TRBJ2-5, with D unresolved. Germline V CDR1 and CDR2: MGHDK, SYGVNS. V was shortened by 2 bases and J by 5 bases, with 12 bases between the two germline ends. This CDR3 region has 14 residues. The CDR3 region is CASSENVGWETQYF. CDR3 DNA: TGTGCCAGCAGTGAAAACGTCGGGTGGGAGACCCAGTACTTC.

This clonotype was seen many times. The chain links TRBV20-1 to TRBJ2-3; D gene unclear. CDR3 length equals 12 residues. Germline CDR1 is DFQATT and CDR2 is SNEGSKA (reference sequence). Trimming removed 3 bases from V and 0 bases from J, with 4 bases in between. Here the CDR3 DNA reads TGCAGTGCTAGCGGGAGCACAGATACGCAGTATTTT. Its protein product is CSASGSTDTQYF.

The chain uses TRBV4-1 and TRBJ2-3; no clear D. The CDR3 is 13 residues long. Trimming removed 2 bases from V and 6 bases from J, with 9 bases in between. Germline-derived CDR1 and CDR2 are MGHRA and YSYEKL. The CDR3: CASSQSDVDTQYF. The DNA for the CDR3 is TGCGCCAGCAGCCAAAGCGACGTGGATACGCAGTATTTT.

This clonotype was observed many times. This sequence joins TRBV7-9 and TRBJ1-1; TRBD1 is a possible D gene (6 bases). Trimming took 5 bases from V and 0 from J, leaving 10 bases between them. CDR3 length: 14 residues. Germline V gene lookup returns CDR1 SEHNR and CDR2 FQNEAQ (reference sequence). As DNA, the CDR3 is TGTGCCAGCAGCCCACAGGGTGTGAACACTGAAGCTTTCTTT. Protein product: CASSPQGVNTEAFF.

This clonotype was recorded at least ten times. This rearrangement joins TRBV5-1 to TRBJ2-1; 7 bases line up with TRBD2. Germline CDR1 and CDR2: SGHRS and YFSETQ. The CDR3 consists of 16 residues. The ends lost 0 bases at V and 7 bases at J; junction bases unmatched: 10. The CDR3 DNA reads as TGCGCCAGCAGCTTGGAAAGCGGGAACAGTGGTAATGAGCAGTTCTTC. It codes for CASSLESGNSGNEQFF.

This clonotype has a count of ten or more. V is TRBV7-8 and J is TRBJ1-5, with D tentatively TRBD1 (5 bases). This CDR3 spans 15 amino acids. Germline V gene lookup returns CDR1 SGHVS and CDR2 FQNEAQ. Trimming took off 6 bases at V and 3 bases at J, with 15 bases between the two ends. The CDR3 bases are TGTGCCAGCAGGTCCGGGGCGGGCCTCAATCAGCCCCAGCATTTT. It encodes CASRSGAGLNQPQHF.

This clonotype was observed many times. The chain links TRBV23-1 to TRBJ2-7, with D possibly TRBD1 on 5 matching bases. TRBV23-1 belongs to the ORF category, with a function that is uncertain. The CDR3 loop spans 14 amino acids. V lost 8 bases and J lost 2, with 16 bases in between. The CDR3 nucleotides read TGCGCCAGCCGCCCGTGGGGCAGGCCCTACGAGCAGTACTTC. This translates into CASRPWGRPYEQYF.

The V and J genes are TRBV5-1 and TRBJ2-5, with TRBD2 matching 8 bases. The CDR3 is 14 residues long. J lost 5 bases, V lost 3 bases, and 6 bases had no gene match. The germline CDR1 and CDR2 sequences are SGHRS and YFSETQ. CDR3 sequence (DNA): TGCGCCAGCAGCTCATCCCGGGAGGGTGAGACCCAGTACTTC. Translated, it gives CASSSSREGETQYF.

This clonotype has a handful of counts. The chain links TRBV7-6 to TRBJ1-3, with no clear D. V dropped 4 bases and J dropped 1 base, with 20 bases sitting between them. The CDR3 extends over 18 amino acids. Looked up from germline, CDR1 is SGHVS and CDR2 is FNYEAQ. The CDR3 nucleotides read TGTGCCAGCAGCTCCCCGTCGGGAGGAGATTCTTCTGGAAACACCATATATTTT. This gives the protein CASSSPSGGDSSGNTIYF.

This clonotype came up many times. J is TRBJ1-6 and V is TRBV30, with 7 positions matching TRBD1. The CDR3 spans 12 residues. Germline loops: CDR1 GTSNPN, CDR2 SVGIG (reference sequence). V was clipped by 5 bases and J by 5 bases; unmatched bases: 0. The CDR3 DNA reads as TGTGCCTGGGACAGGGATAATTCACCCCTCCACTTT. Protein: CAWDRDNSPLHF.

This clonotype was seen at least ten times. The CDR3 DNA sequence: TGTGCCATCAGTGATCGAGGGGACACTGAAGCTTTCTTT. Translated, it gives CAISDRGDTEAFF. This chain uses TRBV10-3 with TRBJ1-1; the D gene is possibly TRBD1 (5 bases). Germline lookup yields CDR1 ENHRY and CDR2 SYGVKD. The CDR3 consists of 13 residues. Trimming left V 3 bases short and J 3 bases short, with 8 bases between.

This clonotype appeared many times. The genes are TRBV5-1 and TRBJ2-5; the D call may be TRBD1 or TRBD2 (5 bases each). Germline assignment: CDR1 SGHRS and CDR2 YFSETQ. V dropped 4 bases and J dropped 0 bases, with 13 bases sitting between them. The CDR3 runs to 15 residues. The CDR3 is CASSPGRLYQETQYF. CDR3 DNA sequence: TGCGCCAGCAGCCCGGGGCGACTATACCAAGAGACCCAGTACTTC.

This clonotype has only a few counts. V gene TRBV29-1 combines with J gene TRBJ2-2; TRBD2 is a possible D gene (6 bases). V lost 7 bases, J lost 4 bases, and 16 bases lay in between. This CDR3 comprises 14 residues. From germline, CDR1 is SQVTM and CDR2 ANQGSEA. CDR3 coding DNA: TGCAGCGCCCTCGGGCAGGAGGGCACCGGGGAGCTGTTTTTT. It codes for CSALGQEGTGELFF.

This clonotype was picked up many times. V usage is TRBV7-2 and J usage is TRBJ2-1; D is undetermined. The CDR3 totals 13 residues. Germline V lookup: CDR1 SGHTA, CDR2 FQGNSA. The V gene lost 6 bases and the J gene lost 8 bases, with 14 bases spanning the gap. As DNA, the CDR3 is TGTGCCAGCAGTCCAGACCCCGGCTATGAGCAGTTCTTC. Protein product: CASSPDPGYEQFF.

This clonotype has a count of ten or more. The chain employs TRBV7-9 and TRBJ2-1, with 8 bases aligning to TRBD1. From germline, CDR1 is SEHNR and CDR2 FQNEAQ (reference sequence). The CDR3 has 14 amino acids. V lost 3 bases, J lost 6 bases, and 4 bases stayed unmatched. The CDR3 sequence is CASSFPDRANEQFF. CDR3 DNA: TGTGCCAGCAGCTTCCCGGACAGGGCCAATGAGCAGTTCTTC.

This clonotype was observed at least ten times. The CDR3 spells CAWSVLLDRGEQFF. The CDR3 DNA reads as TGTGCCTGGAGTGTACTCCTAGATCGGGGTGAGCAGTTCTTC. V and J are TRBV30 and TRBJ2-1, with TRBD2 as a possible D gene (5 bases). V shed 0 bases and J shed 9 bases, with 15 bases lying between them. The germline V gene has CDR1 GTSNPN and CDR2 SVGIG (reference sequence). CDR3 length: 14 residues.

About this clonotype: Given a much more abundant clone one base away, this may be a read error. Without the conserved terminal phenylalanine or tryptophan, this CDR3 likely stems from a read error. The chain links TRBV7-8 to TRBJ2-2, with D possibly TRBD1 on 5 matching bases. Germline V gene data show CDR1 as SGHVS and CDR2 as FQNEAQ. Trimming cost V 1 base and J 3 bases, with 9 bases left between them. The CDR3 contains 15 residues. DNA of the CDR3: TGTGCCAGCAGCTTAGAAGGGGCAGACACCGGGGAGCTGTTTCTT. This translates into CASSLEGADTGELFL.

As for this clonotype: One junction end disagrees with the germline gene, perhaps due to a read error. The chain uses TRBV20-1 and TRBJ2-7; TRBD2 might be the D (5 bases). The V gene's germline CDR1 is DFQATT and CDR2 SNEGSKA (reference sequence). The CDR3 is 12 amino acids. The CDR3 sequence is CSARPRSGKQYF. In DNA form, the CDR3 reads TGCAGCGCTAGACCACGAAGCGGCAAGCAGTACTTC.

Many counts were recorded for this clonotype. The V and J genes are TRBV5-1 and TRBJ2-1; 14 bases are a match to TRBD2. The ends lost 3 bases at V and 6 bases at J; junction bases unmatched: 2. Per the germline V gene, CDR1 is SGHRS and CDR2 is YFSETQ. The CDR3 length is 15 residues. The CDR3 DNA is TGCGCCAGCAGCTCAGGACTAGCGGGAGGCAATGAGCAGTTCTTC. This gives the protein CASSSGLAGGNEQFF.

This clonotype was observed many times. CDR3 sequence: CASGLGHPSSYEQYF. Here the CDR3 DNA reads TGTGCTAGTGGTCTTGGACACCCCAGCTCCTACGAGCAGTACTTC. V usage is TRBV12-5 and J usage is TRBJ2-7; tentatively, D is TRBD1 (5 bases). The V gene's germline CDR1 is LGHNT and CDR2 FRNRAP. The length of the CDR3 is 15 residues. Trimming took off 5 bases at V and 0 bases at J, with 14 bases between the two ends. The variable domain in full, with the rest retrieved from reference TRBV12-5 and TRBJ2-7, is DARVTQTPRHKVTEMGQEVTMRCQPILGHNTVFWYRQTMMQGLELLAYFRNRAPLDDSGMPKDRFSAEMPDATLATLKIQPSEPRDSAVYFCASGLGHPSSYEQYFGPGTRLTVT.

This clonotype was seen more than once but under ten times. A much larger clone is a single base away; this may be a read error. The chain combines TRBV30 with TRBJ1-5; 7 nucleotides match TRBD1. The CDR3 consists of 13 residues. CDR1 GTSNPN and CDR2 SVGIG come from the germline V gene (reference sequence). CDR3 residues: CARSPQGNQPQHF. DNA of the CDR3: TGTGCCAGGAGCCCACAGGGGAATCAGCCCCAGCATTTT.